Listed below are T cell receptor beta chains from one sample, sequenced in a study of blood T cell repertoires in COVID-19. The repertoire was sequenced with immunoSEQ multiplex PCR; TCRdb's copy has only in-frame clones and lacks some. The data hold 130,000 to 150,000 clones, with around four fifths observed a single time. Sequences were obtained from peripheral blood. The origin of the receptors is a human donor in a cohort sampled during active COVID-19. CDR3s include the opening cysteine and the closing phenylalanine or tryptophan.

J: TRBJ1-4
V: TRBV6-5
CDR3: CASSNRGLANEKLFF

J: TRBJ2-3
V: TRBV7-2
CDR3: CASSWTSGWPPDTQYF

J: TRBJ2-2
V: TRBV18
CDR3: CASSPLDRGEGTGELFF

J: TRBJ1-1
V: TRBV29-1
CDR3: CSGVMTGTNTEAFF

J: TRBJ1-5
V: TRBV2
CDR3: CASTGQGDNQPQHF

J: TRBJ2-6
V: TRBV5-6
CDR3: CASSSNSISGANVLTF

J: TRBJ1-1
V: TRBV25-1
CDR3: CASSGPRGYRGMNTEAFF

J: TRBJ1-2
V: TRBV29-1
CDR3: CSVVQGGDGYTF

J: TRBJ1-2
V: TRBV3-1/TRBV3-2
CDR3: CASSSRDREYTF

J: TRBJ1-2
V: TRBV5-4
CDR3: CASSTRTGGVGNYGYTF

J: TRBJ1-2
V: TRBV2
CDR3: CASSVQSSSNYGYTF

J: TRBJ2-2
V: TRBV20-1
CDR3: CSASAGIAGELFF

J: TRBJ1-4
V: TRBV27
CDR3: CASSKGTGGAPLFF

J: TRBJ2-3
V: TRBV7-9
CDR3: CASSLDRRVNTDTQYF

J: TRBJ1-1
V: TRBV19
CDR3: CASSNQQGAEAFF

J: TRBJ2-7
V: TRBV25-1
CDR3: CASSESGRVDYEQYF

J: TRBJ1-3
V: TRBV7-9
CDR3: CASSPRTGLTSGNTIYF

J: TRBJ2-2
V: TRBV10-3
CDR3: CAARTGGAAGELFF

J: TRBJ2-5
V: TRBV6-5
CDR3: CASSYLGGREETQYF

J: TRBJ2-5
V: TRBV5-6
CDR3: CASSFYGPQETQYF

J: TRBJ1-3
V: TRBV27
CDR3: CASSQGGGNTIYF

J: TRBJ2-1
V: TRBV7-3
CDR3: CASSPGQGSFNEQFF

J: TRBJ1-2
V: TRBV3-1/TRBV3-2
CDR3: CASSLLGSQGYYGYTF

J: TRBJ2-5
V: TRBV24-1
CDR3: CATSALSRAGSQETQYF

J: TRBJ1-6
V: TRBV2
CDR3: CASRDRTGLNSPLHF

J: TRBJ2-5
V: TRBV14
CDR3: CASSHRTGSQETQYF

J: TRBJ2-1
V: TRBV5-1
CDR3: CASSSLSGGINEQFF